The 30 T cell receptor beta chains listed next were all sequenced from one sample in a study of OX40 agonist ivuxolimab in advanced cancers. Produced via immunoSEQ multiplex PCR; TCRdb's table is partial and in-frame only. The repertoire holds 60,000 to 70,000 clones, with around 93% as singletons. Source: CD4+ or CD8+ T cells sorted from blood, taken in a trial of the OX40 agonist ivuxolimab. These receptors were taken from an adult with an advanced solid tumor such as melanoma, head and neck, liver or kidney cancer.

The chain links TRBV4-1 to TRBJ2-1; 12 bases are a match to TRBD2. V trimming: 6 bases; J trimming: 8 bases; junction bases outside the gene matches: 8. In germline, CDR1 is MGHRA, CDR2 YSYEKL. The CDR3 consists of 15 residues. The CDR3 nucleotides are TGCGCCAGCAGTCATCCGGGACTAGCGGGCGATGAGCAGTTCTTC. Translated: CASSHPGLAGDEQFF.

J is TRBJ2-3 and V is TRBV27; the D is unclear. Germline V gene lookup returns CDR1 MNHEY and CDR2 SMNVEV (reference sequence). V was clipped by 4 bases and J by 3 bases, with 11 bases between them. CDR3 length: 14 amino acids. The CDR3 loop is CASSSTHLTDTQYF. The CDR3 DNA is TGTGCCAGCAGTTCGACCCATCTAACAGATACGCAGTATTTT.

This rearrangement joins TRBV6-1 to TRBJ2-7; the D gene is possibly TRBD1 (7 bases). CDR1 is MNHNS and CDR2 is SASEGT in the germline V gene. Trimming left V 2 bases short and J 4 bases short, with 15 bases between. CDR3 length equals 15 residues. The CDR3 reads CASSEQGGSNYEQYF. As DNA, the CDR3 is TGTGCCAGCAGTGAACAGGGGGGATCGAATTACGAGCAGTACTTC.

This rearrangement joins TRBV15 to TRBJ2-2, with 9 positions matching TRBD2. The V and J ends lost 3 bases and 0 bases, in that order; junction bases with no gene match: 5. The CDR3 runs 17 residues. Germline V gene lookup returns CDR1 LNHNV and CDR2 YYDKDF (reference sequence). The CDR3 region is CATSSSRLAANTGELFF. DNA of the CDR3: TGTGCCACCAGCAGCAGTCGACTAGCGGCGAACACCGGGGAGCTGTTTTTT.

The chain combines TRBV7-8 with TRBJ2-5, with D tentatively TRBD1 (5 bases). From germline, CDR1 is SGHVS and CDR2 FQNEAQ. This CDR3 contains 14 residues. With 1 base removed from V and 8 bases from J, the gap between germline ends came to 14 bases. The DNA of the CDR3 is TGTGCCAGCAGCTTAGGGCAGGGTGAGAGAACCCAGTACTTC. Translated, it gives CASSLGQGERTQYF.

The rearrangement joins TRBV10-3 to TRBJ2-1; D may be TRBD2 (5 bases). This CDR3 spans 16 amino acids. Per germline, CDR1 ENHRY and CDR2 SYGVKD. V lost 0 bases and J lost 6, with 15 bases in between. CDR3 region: CAISESRAEQVNEQFF. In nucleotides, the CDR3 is TGTGCCATCAGTGAGTCGCGGGCGGAGCAGGTCAATGAGCAGTTCTTC.

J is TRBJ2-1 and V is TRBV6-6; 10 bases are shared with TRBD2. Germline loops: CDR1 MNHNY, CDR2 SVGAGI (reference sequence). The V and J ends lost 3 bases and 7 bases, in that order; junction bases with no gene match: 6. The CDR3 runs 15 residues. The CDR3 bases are TGTGCCAGCAGTTATACTAGCGGGGCGAAAAATGAGCAGTTCTTC. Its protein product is CASSYTSGAKNEQFF.

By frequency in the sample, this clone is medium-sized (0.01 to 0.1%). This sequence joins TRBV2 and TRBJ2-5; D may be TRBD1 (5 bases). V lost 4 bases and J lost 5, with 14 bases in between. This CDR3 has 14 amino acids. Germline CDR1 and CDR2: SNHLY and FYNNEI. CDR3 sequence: CASSARTPRETQYF. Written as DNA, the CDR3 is TGTGCCAGCAGTGCCCGGACACCCCGTGAGACCCAGTACTTC.

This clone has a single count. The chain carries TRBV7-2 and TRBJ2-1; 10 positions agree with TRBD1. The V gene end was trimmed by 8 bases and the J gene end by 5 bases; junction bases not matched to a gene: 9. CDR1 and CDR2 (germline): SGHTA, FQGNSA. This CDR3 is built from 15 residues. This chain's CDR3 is CASVPGTGANNEQFF. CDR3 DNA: TGTGCCAGCGTCCCCGGGACAGGGGCCAACAATGAGCAGTTCTTC.

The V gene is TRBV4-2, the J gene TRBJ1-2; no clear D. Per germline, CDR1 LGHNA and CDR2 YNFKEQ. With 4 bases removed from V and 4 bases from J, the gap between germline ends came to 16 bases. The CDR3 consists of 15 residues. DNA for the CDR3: TGTGCCAGCAGCCCCGACGGACTCACTCCCTATGGCTACACCTTC. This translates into CASSPDGLTPYGYTF.

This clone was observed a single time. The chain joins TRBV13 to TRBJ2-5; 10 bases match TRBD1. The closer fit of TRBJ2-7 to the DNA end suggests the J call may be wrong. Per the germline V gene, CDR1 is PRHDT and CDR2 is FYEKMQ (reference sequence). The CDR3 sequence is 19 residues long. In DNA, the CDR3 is TGTGCCAGCAGCAAAAGACAGGGGGCAGGACTGCGATACTCCTACGAGCAGTACTTC. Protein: CASSKRQGAGLRYSYEQYF.

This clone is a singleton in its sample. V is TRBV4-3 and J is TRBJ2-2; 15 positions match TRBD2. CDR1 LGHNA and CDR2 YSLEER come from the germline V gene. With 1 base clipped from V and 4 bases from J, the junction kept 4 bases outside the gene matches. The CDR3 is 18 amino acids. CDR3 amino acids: CASSQGTSGRGITGELFF. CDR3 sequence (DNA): TGCGCCAGCAGCCAAGGGACTAGCGGGAGGGGTATCACCGGGGAGCTGTTTTTT.

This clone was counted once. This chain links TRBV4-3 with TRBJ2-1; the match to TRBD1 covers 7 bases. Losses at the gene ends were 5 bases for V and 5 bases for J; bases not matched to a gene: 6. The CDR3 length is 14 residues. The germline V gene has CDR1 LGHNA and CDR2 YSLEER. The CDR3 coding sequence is TGCGCCAGCAGCGTGATACAGGGGCACAATGAGCAGTTCTTC. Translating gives CASSVIQGHNEQFF.

The CDR3 loop reads CASTWRLRYPTYEQYF. The CDR3 region has the DNA TGTGCCAGCACGTGGCGTTTGCGATACCCCACCTACGAGCAGTACTTC. The genes are TRBV28 and TRBJ2-7; D not resolved. CDR1 is MDHEN and CDR2 is SYDVKM in the germline V gene. V was trimmed by 7 bases and J by 2 bases, leaving 21 bases between them. This CDR3 spans 16 amino acids.

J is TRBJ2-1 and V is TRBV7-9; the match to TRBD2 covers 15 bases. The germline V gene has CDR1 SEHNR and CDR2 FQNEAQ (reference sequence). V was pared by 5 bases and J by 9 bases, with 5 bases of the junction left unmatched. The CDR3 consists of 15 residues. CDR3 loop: CASSAGLAGGGEQFF. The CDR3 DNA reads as TGTGCCAGCAGCGCGGGACTAGCGGGAGGAGGTGAGCAGTTCTTC.

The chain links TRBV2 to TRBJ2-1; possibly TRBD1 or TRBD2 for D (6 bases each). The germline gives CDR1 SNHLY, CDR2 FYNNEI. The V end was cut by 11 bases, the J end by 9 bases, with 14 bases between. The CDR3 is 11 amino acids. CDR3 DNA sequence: TGTGCCCAGCCGGGGGCGGGTGAGCAGTTCTTC. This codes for CAQPGAGEQFF.

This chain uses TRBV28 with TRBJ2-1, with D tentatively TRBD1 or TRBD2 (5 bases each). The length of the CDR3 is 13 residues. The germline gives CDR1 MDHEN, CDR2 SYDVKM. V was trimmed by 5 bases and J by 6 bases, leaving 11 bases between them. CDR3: CASSQRGLNEQFF. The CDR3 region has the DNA TGTGCCAGCAGTCAACGGGGCCTCAATGAGCAGTTCTTC.

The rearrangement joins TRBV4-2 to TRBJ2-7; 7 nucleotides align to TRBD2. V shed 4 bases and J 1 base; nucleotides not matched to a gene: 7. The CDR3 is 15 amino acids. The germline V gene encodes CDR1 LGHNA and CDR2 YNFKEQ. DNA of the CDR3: TGTGCCAGCAGCCTGCATAGCGGGTCTTCCTACGAGCAGTACTTC. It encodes CASSLHSGSSYEQYF.

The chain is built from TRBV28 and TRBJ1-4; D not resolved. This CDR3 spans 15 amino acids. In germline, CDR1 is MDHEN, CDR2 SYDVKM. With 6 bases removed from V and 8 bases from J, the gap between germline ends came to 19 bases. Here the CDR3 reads CASRSLGMVEEKLFF. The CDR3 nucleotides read TGTGCCAGCAGATCCCTAGGGATGGTAGAAGAAAAACTGTTTTTT.

This chain's CDR3 is CASSYSLRRAQNYEQYF. The DNA for the CDR3 is TGTGCCAGCAGTTACTCCCTACGCAGGGCCCAGAACTACGAGCAGTACTTC. The chain combines TRBV28 with TRBJ2-7; D may be TRBD1 (5 bases). V was cut by 4 bases and J by 3 bases, with 22 bases left in between. The germline CDR1 and CDR2 sequences are MDHEN and SYDVKM. The length of the CDR3 is 17 residues.

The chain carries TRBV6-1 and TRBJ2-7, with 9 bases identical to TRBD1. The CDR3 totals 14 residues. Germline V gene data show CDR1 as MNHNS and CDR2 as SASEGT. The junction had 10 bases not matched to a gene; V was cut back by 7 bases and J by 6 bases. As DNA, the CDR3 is TGTGCCAGCACTATCGGGACAGGGACGTCCGAGCAGTACTTC. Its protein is CASTIGTGTSEQYF.

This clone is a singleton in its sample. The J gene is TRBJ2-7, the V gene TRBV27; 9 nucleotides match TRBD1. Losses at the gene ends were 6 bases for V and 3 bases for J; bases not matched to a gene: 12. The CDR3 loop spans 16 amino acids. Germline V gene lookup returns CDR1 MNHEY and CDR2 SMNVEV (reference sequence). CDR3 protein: CASSPTRDRGDYEQYF. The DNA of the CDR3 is TGTGCCAGCAGCCCCACAAGAGACAGGGGGGACTACGAGCAGTACTTC.

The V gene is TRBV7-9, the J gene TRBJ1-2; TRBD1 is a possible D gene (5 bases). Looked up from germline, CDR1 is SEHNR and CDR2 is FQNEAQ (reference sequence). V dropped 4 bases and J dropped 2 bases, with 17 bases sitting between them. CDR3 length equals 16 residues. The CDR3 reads CASSSKPGRLNYGYTF. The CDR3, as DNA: TGTGCCAGCAGCTCCAAACCGGGACGGTTAAACTATGGCTACACCTTC.

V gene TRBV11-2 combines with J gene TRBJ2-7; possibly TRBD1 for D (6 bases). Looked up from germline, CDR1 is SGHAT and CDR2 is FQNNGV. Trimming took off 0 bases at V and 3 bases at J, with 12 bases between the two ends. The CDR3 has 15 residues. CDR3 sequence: CASSLEAGARYEQYF. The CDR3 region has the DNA TGTGCCAGCAGCTTAGAGGCAGGGGCCCGCTACGAGCAGTACTTC.

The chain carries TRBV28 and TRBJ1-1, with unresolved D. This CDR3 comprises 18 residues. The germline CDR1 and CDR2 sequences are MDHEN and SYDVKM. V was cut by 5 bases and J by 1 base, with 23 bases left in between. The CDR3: CASSPERSGSKGNTEAFF. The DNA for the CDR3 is TGTGCCAGCAGTCCGGAAAGGTCGGGAAGTAAAGGGAACACTGAAGCTTTCTTT.

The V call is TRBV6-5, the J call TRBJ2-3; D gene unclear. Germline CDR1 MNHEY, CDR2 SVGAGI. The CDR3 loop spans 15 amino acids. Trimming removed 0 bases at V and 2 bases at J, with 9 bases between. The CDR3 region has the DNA TGTGCCAGCAGTTACTCCGCAGGAAACACAGATACGCAGTATTTT. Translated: CASSYSAGNTDTQYF.

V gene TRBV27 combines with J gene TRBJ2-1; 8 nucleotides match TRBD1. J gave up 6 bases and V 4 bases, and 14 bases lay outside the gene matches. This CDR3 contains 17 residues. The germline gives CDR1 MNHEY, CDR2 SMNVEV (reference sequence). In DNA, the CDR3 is TGTGCCAGCAGTTCACCAATTCGGGACAGGTATGGCAATGAGCAGTTCTTC. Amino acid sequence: CASSSPIRDRYGNEQFF.

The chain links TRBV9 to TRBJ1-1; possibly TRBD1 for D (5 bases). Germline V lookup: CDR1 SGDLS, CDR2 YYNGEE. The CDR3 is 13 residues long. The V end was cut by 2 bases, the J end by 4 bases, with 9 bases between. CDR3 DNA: TGTGCCAGCAGCGTCTATGGGGGCACTGAAGCTTTCTTT. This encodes CASSVYGGTEAFF.

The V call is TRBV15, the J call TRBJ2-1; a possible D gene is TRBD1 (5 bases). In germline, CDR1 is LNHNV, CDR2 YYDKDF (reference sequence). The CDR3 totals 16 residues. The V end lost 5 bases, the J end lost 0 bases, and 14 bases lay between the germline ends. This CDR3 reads CATSLPTESSYNEQFF. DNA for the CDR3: TGTGCCACCAGCCTTCCGACAGAAAGCTCCTACAATGAGCAGTTCTTC.

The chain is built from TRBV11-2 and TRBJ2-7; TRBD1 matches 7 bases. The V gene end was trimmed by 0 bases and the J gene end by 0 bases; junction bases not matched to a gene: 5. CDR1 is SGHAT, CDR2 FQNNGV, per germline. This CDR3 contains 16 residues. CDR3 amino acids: CASSLDRQGVSYEQYF. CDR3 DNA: TGTGCCAGCAGCTTAGATCGTCAGGGGGTCTCCTACGAGCAGTACTTC.